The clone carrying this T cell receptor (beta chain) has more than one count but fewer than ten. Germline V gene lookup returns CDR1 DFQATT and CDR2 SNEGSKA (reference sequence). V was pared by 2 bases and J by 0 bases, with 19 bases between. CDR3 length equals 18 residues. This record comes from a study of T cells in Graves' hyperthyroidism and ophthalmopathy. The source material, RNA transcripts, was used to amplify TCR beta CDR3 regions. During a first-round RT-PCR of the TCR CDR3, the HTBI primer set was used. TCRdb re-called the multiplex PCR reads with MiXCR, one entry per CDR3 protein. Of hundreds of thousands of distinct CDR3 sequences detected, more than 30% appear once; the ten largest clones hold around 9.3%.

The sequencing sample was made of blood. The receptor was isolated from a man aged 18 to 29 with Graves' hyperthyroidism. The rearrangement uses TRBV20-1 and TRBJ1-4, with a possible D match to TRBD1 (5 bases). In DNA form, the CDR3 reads TGCAGTGCTAGACCGGACCCAAACAGGCTTACAACTAATGAAAAACTGTTTTTT. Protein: CSARPDPNRLTTNEKLFF.